Listed below are T cell receptor beta chains from one sample, sequenced in a study of T-cell reconstitution after alpha-beta-depleted transplantation in children. Each CDR3 protein gets one entry after TCRdb re-called the PCR reads with MiXCR. The data contain 780,000 or so distinct CDR3 sequences, approximately 15% of them singletons. This specimen consisted of PBMCs, mostly from graft donor cells, obtained 360 days after TCRalphabeta/CD19-depleted stem cell transplant. All receptors come from a male patient aged 10-17 years who had a stem cell transplant for acute lymphoblastic leukemia, so the T cells may come from the graft donor. The CDR3 runs from the conserved cysteine through the conserved F or W. The order of the fields is V gene, clone size, J gene, D gene, CDR3 DNA, CDR3 protein. A D gene is named only where the DNA matches it firmly. A clone size is listed for some rows: how often the clone was seen (once, few, many), or a class if it is expanded.

v_call: TRBV5-1; clone_size: NA; j_call: TRBJ2-4; d_call: TRBD2; cdr3_nt: TGCGCCAGCAGCTTGGTCCTAGCGGGAGTAAAAAACATTCAGTACTTC; cdr3_aa: CASSLVLAGVKNIQYF
v_call: TRBV5-1; clone_size: few; j_call: TRBJ2-2; d_call: TRBD2; cdr3_nt: TGCGCCAGCAGCTTGTCGGTAGCGGGAGCGGGGGAGCTGTTTTTT; cdr3_aa: CASSLSVAGAGELFF
v_call: TRBV5-1; clone_size: NA; j_call: TRBJ1-3; d_call: NA; cdr3_nt: TGCGCCAGCAGCTTGGTTGTGGGGACCTCTGGAAACACCATATATTTT; cdr3_aa: CASSLVVGTSGNTIYF
v_call: TRBV12-3/TRBV12-4; clone_size: NA; j_call: TRBJ2-3; d_call: TRBD2; cdr3_nt: TGTGCCAGCAGTTTAGCGGGTACTAGCGGGAGTTCAGATACGCAGTATTTT; cdr3_aa: CASSLAGTSGSSDTQYF
v_call: TRBV2; clone_size: few; j_call: TRBJ2-7; d_call: NA; cdr3_nt: TGTGCCAGCAGTGAACCGCCGGGTTACTACGAGCAGTACTTC; cdr3_aa: CASSEPPGYYEQYF
v_call: TRBV15; clone_size: many; j_call: TRBJ2-2; d_call: TRBD2; cdr3_nt: TGTGCCACCAGCAGAGTTACTAGCGGCTCCGGGGAGCTGTTTTTT; cdr3_aa: CATSRVTSGSGELFF
v_call: TRBV20-1; clone_size: NA; j_call: TRBJ2-3; d_call: NA; cdr3_nt: TGCAGTGCTAGAGCTTTACCAGATACGCAGTATTTT; cdr3_aa: CSARALPDTQYF
v_call: TRBV7-2; clone_size: NA; j_call: TRBJ2-3; d_call: NA; cdr3_nt: TGTGCCAGCAGCCCCGACTTCTCCACAGATACGCAGTATTTT; cdr3_aa: CASSPDFSTDTQYF
v_call: TRBV24-1; clone_size: NA; j_call: TRBJ1-1; d_call: TRBD1; cdr3_nt: TGTGCCACCAGAGGGACAGGGGGCGAATACACTGAAGCTTTCTTT; cdr3_aa: CATRGTGGEYTEAFF
v_call: TRBV2; clone_size: NA; j_call: TRBJ1-1; d_call: NA; cdr3_nt: TGTGCCAGCAGTGGGGCGGGGGTACGAGAAGCTTTCTTT; cdr3_aa: CASSGAGVREAFF
v_call: TRBV6-2/TRBV6-3; clone_size: NA; j_call: TRBJ2-7; d_call: TRBD2; cdr3_nt: TGTGCCAGCAGTTACCCCCAAGTAAGACTAGCGGGAGTAAACAACGAGCAGTACTTC; cdr3_aa: CASSYPQVRLAGVNNEQYF
v_call: TRBV7-2; clone_size: once; j_call: TRBJ1-2; d_call: NA; cdr3_nt: TGTGCCAGCTCAAGTCGGCAGGTGTATGGCTACACCTTC; cdr3_aa: CASSSRQVYGYTF
v_call: TRBV12-3/TRBV12-4; clone_size: few; j_call: TRBJ2-7; d_call: NA; cdr3_nt: TGTGCCAGCAGTTTATCGGGCAATGGGGACGAGCAGTACTTC; cdr3_aa: CASSLSGNGDEQYF
v_call: TRBV20-1; clone_size: many; j_call: TRBJ2-1; d_call: TRBD2; cdr3_nt: TGCAGTGCTAGTGCGACTAGCAGGAATGAGCAGTTCTTC; cdr3_aa: CSASATSRNEQFF